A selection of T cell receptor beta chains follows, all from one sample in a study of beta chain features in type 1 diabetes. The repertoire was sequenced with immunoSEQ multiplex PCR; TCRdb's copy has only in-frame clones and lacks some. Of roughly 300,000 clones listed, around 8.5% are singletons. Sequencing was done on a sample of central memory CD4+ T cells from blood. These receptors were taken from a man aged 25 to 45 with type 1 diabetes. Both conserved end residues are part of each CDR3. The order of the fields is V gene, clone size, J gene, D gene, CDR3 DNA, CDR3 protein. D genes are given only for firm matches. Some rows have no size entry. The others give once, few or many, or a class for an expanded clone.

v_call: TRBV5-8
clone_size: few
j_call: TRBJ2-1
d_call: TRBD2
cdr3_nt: TGTGCCAGCAGCCCAGGGACTAGCGGGGAGAACAATGAGCAGTTCTTC
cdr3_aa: CASSPGTSGENNEQFF

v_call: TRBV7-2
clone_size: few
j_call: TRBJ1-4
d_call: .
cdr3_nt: TGTGCCAGCAGCTTCGACAGTTCGAAGGAAAAACTGTTTTTT
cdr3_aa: CASSFDSSKEKLFF

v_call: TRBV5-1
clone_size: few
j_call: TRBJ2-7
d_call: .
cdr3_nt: TGCGCCAGCAGCAAGGCGCACTACGAGCAGTACTTC
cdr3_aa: CASSKAHYEQYF

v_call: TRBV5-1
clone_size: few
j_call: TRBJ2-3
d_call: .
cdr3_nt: TGCGCCAGCAGCTTGGTGGGACGCACAGATACGCAGTATTTT
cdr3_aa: CASSLVGRTDTQYF

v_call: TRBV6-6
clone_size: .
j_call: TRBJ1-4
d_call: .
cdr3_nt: TGTGCCAGCAGGGCCTCTGGAGCAACTAATGAAAAACTGTTTTTT
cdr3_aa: CASRASGATNEKLFF

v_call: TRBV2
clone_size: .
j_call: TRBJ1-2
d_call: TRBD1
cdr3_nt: TGTGCCAGCAGCGCCCCGGGACAGACAAAAACTAACTATGGCTACACCTTC
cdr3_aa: CASSAPGQTKTNYGYTF

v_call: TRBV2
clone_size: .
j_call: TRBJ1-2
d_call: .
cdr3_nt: TGTGCCAGCAGTGACGGGTCGGGGGCGGTGGGCTACACCTTC
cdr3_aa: CASSDGSGAVGYTF

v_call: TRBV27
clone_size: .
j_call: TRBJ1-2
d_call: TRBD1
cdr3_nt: TGTGCCAGTGGTGAGGGACAGGGGTACTATGGCTACACCTTC
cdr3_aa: CASGEGQGYYGYTF

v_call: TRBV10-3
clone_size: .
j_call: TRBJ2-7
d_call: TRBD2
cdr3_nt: TGTGCCATCAGTGAGCCGACGTCTACTAGCGGGGCCTCCTACGAGCAGTACTTC
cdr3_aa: CAISEPTSTSGASYEQYF

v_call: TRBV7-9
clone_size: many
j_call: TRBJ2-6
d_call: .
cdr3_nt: TGTGCCAGCAGCTTCAGGGACGGGGCCAACGTCCTGACTTTC
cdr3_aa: CASSFRDGANVLTF

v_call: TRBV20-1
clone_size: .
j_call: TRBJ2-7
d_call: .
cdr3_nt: TGCAGTGCTAGGGAACTACAGGAGCAGTACTTC
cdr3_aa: CSARELQEQYF

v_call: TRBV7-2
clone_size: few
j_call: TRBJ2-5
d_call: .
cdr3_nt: TGTGCCAGCAGCTCGGCCCCCCAAGAGACCCAGTACTTC
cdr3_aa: CASSSAPQETQYF

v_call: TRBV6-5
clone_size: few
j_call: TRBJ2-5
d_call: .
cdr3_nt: TGTGCCAGCAGTTACTCGATCCCGACCCAAGAGACCCAGTACTTC
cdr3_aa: CASSYSIPTQETQYF

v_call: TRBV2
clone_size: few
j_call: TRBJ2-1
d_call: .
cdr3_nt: TGTGCCAGCAGCCCCACAGTGAGCTCCTACAATGAGCAGTTCTTC
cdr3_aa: CASSPTVSSYNEQFF

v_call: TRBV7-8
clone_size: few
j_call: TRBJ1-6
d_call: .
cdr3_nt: TGTGCCAGCAGCTTAGGGCAGACCTATAATTCACCCCTCCACTTT
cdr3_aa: CASSLGQTYNSPLHF

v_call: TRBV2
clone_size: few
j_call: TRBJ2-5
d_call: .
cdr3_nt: TGTGCCAGCACCCCCCAGGGAAGCACTTCACAAGAGACCCAGTACTTC
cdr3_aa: CASTPQGSTSQETQYF

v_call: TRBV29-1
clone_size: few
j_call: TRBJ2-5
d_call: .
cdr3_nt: TGCAGCGTTCCGCTACCCAGGGACCAAGAGACCCAGTACTTC
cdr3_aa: CSVPLPRDQETQYF

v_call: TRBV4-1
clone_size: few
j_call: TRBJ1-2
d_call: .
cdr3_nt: TGCGCCAGCAGCCAAGAAACACGACAGCGCCTCTATGGCTACACCTTC
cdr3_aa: CASSQETRQRLYGYTF

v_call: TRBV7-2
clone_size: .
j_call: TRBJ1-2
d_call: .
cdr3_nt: TGTGCCAGCAGCTTCACCGGGCACTATGGCTACACCTTC
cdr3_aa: CASSFTGHYGYTF

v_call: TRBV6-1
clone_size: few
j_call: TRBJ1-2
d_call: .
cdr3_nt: TGTGCCAGCAAAGAAGACGTCTATGGCTACACCTTC
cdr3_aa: CASKEDVYGYTF

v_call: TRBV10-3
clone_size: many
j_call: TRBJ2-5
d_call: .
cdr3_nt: TGTGCCATCAGTGAGTCGCCAGGGGTCGGAGAGACCCAGTACTTC
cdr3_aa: CAISESPGVGETQYF

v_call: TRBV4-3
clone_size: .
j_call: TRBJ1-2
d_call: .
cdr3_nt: TGCGCCAGCAGCCAAGAAGGCAGCCAGGGCTATGGCTACACCTTC
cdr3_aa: CASSQEGSQGYGYTF

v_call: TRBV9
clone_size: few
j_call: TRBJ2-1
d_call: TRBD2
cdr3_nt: TGTGCCAGCAGCGGACTAGCGGGGGGTGAGCAGTTCTTC
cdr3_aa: CASSGLAGGEQFF

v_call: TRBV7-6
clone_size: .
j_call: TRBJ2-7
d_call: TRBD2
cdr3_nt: TGTGCCAGCAGCTTATTTAGCGGGACCTTGGGGGAGCAGTACTTC
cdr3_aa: CASSLFSGTLGEQYF

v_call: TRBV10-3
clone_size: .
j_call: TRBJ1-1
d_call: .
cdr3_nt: TGTGCCATCACTCCAGGGCAGGGCACTGAAGCTTTCTTT
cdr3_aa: CAITPGQGTEAFF

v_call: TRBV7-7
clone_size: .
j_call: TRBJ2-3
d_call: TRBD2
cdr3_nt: TGTGCCAGCAGCTTAGGTCGTAGCGGGGGCACAGATACGCAGTATTTT
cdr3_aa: CASSLGRSGGTDTQYF

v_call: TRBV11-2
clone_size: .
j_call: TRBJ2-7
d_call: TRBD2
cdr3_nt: TGTGCCAGCAGCCGCAAACCGGGAGGTATTCGTTTAGAGCAGTACTTC
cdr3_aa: CASSRKPGGIRLEQYF

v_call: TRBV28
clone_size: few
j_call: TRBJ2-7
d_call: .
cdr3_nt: TGTGCCACTACACAGTCTCCCAGGTACGAGCAGTACTTC
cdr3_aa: CATTQSPRYEQYF

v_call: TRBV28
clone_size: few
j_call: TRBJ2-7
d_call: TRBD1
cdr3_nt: TGTGCCAGCAGTTTGGGACAGGGAACTAGAGAGCAGTACTTC
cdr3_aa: CASSLGQGTREQYF

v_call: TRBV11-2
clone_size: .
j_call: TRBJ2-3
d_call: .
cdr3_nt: TGTGCCAGCAGCTTGGGGCTCACAGATACGCAGTATTTT
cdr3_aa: CASSLGLTDTQYF

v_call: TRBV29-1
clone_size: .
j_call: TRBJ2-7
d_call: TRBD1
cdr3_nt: TGCAGCGTTGAAGATGGGGACAGGGGGGCGAGGGAGCAGTACTTC
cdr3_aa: CSVEDGDRGAREQYF

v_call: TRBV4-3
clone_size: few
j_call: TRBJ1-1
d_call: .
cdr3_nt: TGCGCCAGCAGCCAAGAAAGAGGTAGAGAAGCTTTCTTT
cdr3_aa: CASSQERGREAFF

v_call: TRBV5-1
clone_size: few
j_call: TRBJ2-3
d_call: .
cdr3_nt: TGCGCCAGCAGCTTGGGAGCGGTTTCAGATACGCAGTATTTT
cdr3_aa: CASSLGAVSDTQYF

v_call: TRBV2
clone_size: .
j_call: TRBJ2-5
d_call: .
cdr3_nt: TGTGCCAGCAGTGAAGGGCCGCCTCTGGGCCAGTACTTC
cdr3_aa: CASSEGPPLGQYF

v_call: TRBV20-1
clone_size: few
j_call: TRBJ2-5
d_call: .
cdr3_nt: TGCAGTGCTAGAGATCAGGAGACCCAGTACTTC
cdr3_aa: CSARDQETQYF

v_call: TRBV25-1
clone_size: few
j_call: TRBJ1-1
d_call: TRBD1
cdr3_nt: TGTGCCAGCAGTGAATATGTACAGGGGACTGAAGCTTTCTTT
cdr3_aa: CASSEYVQGTEAFF

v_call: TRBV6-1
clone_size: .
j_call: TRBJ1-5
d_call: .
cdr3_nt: TGTGCCAGCACTGGTTTGGGGAATCAGCCCCAGCATTTT
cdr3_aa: CASTGLGNQPQHF

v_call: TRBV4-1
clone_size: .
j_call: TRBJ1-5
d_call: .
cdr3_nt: TGCGCCAGCAGCCTCCTTGGCCCGGAGGGCCCCAATCAGCCCCAGCATTTT
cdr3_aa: CASSLLGPEGPNQPQHF

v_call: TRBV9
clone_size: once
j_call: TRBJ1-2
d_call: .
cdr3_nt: TGTGCCAGCAGCGTAGGGAGAGTCTACACCTTC
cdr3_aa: CASSVGRVYTF

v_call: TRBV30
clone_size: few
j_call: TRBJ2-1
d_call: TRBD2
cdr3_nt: TGTGCCTGGAGTGTCTGGCGGGGGTGGAATGAGCAGTTCTTC
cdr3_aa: CAWSVWRGWNEQFF

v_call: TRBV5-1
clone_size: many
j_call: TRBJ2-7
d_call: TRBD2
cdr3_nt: TGCGCCAGCAGCTTGGCCGAACGGGGGGTGAACGAGCAGTACTTC
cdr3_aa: CASSLAERGVNEQYF

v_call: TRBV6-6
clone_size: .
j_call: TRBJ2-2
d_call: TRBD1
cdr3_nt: TGTGCCAGCGACAGGGGGCTGCACGGGGAGCTGTTTTTT
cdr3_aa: CASDRGLHGELFF

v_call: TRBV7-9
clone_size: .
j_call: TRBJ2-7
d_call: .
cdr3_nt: TGTGCCAGCAGCTTGGGCAGGGTAAATTACGAGCAGTACTTC
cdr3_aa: CASSLGRVNYEQYF

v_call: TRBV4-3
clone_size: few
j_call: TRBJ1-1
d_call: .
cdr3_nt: TGCGCCAGCAGCCAACTACGGTTGCGGAACACTGAAGCTTTCTTT
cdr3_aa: CASSQLRLRNTEAFF

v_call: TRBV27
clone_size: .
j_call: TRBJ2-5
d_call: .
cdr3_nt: TGTGCCGTCGAACTTCAGGGTACCCAAGAGACCCAGTACTTC
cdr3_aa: CAVELQGTQETQYF

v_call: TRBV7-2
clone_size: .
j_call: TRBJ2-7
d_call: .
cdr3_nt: TGTGCCAGCAGCTTAGGAACCTTAATCTACGAGCAGTACTTC
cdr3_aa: CASSLGTLIYEQYF

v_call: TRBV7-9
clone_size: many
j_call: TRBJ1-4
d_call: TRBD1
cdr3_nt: TGTGCCAGCAGCTCGGGACAGGGGGATGAAAAACTGTTTTTT
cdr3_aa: CASSSGQGDEKLFF

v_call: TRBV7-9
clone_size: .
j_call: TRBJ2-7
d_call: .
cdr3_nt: TGTGCCAGCAGCTTAGAAGGAGGGTTCTACGAGCAGTACTTC
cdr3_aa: CASSLEGGFYEQYF

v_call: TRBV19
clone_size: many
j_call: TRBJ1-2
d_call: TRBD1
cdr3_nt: TGTGCCAGTAGCCCGGACAGGGGGCTTACAGGCTACACCTTC
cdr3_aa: CASSPDRGLTGYTF

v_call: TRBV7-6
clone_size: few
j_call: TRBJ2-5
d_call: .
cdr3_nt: TGTGCCAGCAGCTTAGTGGGCACCTCGGGGACCCAGTACTTC
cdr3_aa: CASSLVGTSGTQYF

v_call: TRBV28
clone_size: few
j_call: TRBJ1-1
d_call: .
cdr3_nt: TGTGCCAGCAGTCCCCACGAGGGGACTGAAGCTTTCTTT
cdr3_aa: CASSPHEGTEAFF

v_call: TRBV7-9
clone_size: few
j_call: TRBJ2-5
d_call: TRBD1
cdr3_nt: TGTGCCAGCAGCTTAGGACAGGGGGCGGAGACCCAGTACTTC
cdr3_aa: CASSLGQGAETQYF

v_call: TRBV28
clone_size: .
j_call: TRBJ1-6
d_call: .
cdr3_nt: TGTGCCAGCTCGGGTAGGAATTCACCCCTCCACTTT
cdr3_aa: CASSGRNSPLHF

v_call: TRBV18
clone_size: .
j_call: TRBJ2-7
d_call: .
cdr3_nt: TGTGCCAGCTCACCGGGGCCCGGGAAGTACTTC
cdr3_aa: CASSPGPGKYF

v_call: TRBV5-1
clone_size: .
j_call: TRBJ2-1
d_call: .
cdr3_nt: TGCGCCAGCAGCGGCCTACTGGTCGCTTTTGGCAATGAGCAGTTCTTC
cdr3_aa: CASSGLLVAFGNEQFF

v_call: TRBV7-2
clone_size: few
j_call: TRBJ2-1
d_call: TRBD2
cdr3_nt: TGTGCCAGCAGCGCTCAAGCGGGGGGGTCTAATGAGCAGTTCTTC
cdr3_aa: CASSAQAGGSNEQFF

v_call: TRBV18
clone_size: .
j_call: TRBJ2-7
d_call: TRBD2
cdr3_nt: TGTGCCAGCTCACCACGCGGCTATAGCGGGGGGGCCTACGAGCAGTACTTC
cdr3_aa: CASSPRGYSGGAYEQYF

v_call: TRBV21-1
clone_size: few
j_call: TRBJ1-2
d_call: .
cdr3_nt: TGTGCCAGCAGCAAAGAAAAGGACAGGGGAGATGGCTACACCTTC
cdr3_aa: CASSKEKDRGDGYTF

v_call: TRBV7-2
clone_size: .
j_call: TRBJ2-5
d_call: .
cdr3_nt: TGTGCCAGCAGCTTAGGACAGGAGAGGGAGACCCAGTACTTC
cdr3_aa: CASSLGQERETQYF